The 32 T cell receptor beta chains below were found in one sample sequenced in a study of technical replicates of blood from several donors. TCRdb's table, derived via immunoSEQ multiplex PCR, lists solely in-frame clones and lacks some. The sample consists of around 70,000 clones, under 95% of them appearing once. Sequencing used T cells isolated from PBMCs. These receptors came from a human donor in good health.

The rearrangement uses TRBV6-1 and TRBJ2-5; 9 nucleotides agree with TRBD1. Germline V lookup: CDR1 MNHNS, CDR2 SASEGT. J was trimmed by 4 bases and V by 4 bases; bases with no gene match: 7. This CDR3 is 15 amino acids long. The CDR3 DNA reads TGTGCCAGCAGTGTAGCTCCGGGACAGGGAGAGACCCAGTACTTC. This codes for CASSVAPGQGETQYF.

The genes are TRBV5-1 and TRBJ2-7, with 9 bases identical to TRBD1. The junction had 5 bases not matched to a gene; V was cut back by 2 bases and J by 5 bases. The CDR3 has 14 amino acids. Per the germline V gene, CDR1 is SGHRS and CDR2 is YFSETQ. This chain's CDR3 is CASSFLGQGDEQYF. CDR3 DNA sequence: TGCGCCAGCAGCTTTTTGGGACAGGGAGACGAGCAGTACTTC.

As regards this clone: A junction end diverges from the germline sequence, so it may reflect a read error. The chain is built from TRBV11-3 and TRBJ2-7; D might be TRBD1 (6 bases). The CDR3 totals 15 residues. Per the germline V gene, CDR1 is SGHNT and CDR2 is YENEEA. The chain's CDR3 is CASSLEGHPSYEQYF. The DNA of the CDR3 is TGTGCCAGCAGCCTAGAGGGACACCCCTCCTACGAGCAGTACTTC.

The chain couples TRBV2 to TRBJ1-1, with no clear D. CDR1 SNHLY and CDR2 FYNNEI come from the germline V gene. This CDR3 has 11 residues. Trimming took off 7 bases at V and 6 bases at J, with 9 bases between the two ends. The CDR3 sequence is CASISTSEAFF. The CDR3 DNA is TGTGCCAGCATTTCGACATCTGAAGCTTTCTTT.

V is TRBV30 and J is TRBJ1-1, with D possibly being TRBD1 (6 bases). The V end lost 3 bases, the J end lost 6 bases, and 8 bases lay between the germline ends. Germline values: CDR1 GTSNPN, CDR2 SVGIG (reference sequence). The CDR3 is 11 amino acids. In nucleotides, the CDR3 is TGTGCCTGGAGACAGGGCTCTGAAGCTTTCTTT. It is translated as CAWRQGSEAFF.

The gene calls are TRBV7-9 and TRBJ2-7, with TRBD1 matching 9 bases. The germline V gene encodes CDR1 SEHNR and CDR2 FQNEAQ (reference sequence). This CDR3 region has 17 residues. V gave up 5 bases and J gave up 2 bases; unmatched junction bases: 13. The chain's CDR3 is CASSPSLRGQGTYEQYF. DNA of the CDR3: TGTGCCAGCAGCCCTTCCCTGCGGGGACAGGGAACCTACGAGCAGTACTTC. Looking up the rest from reference TRBV7-9 and TRBJ2-7 gives the full variable domain: DTGVSQNPRHKITKRGQNVTFRCDPISEHNRLYWYRQTLGQGPEFLTYFQNEAQLEKSRLLSDRFSAERPKGSFSTLEIQRTEQGDSAMYLCASSPSLRGQGTYEQYFGPGTRLTVT.

The V call is TRBV5-4, the J call TRBJ2-7; tentatively, D is TRBD1 (6 bases). The V end lost 1 base, the J end lost 2 bases, and 16 bases lay between the germline ends. The CDR3 totals 16 residues. Germline CDR1 SGHNT, CDR2 YYREEE (reference sequence). CDR3 sequence: CASSLRWQGITYEQYF. The DNA of the CDR3 is TGTGCCAGCAGCTTGAGATGGCAGGGGATAACCTACGAGCAGTACTTC.

This rearrangement joins TRBV29-1 to TRBJ2-2, with D perhaps matching TRBD1 (9 bases). Germline CDR1 SQVTM, CDR2 ANQGSEA. The CDR3 runs to 14 residues. V lost 5 bases to trimming and J lost 5 bases, with 15 bases between them. This CDR3 reads CSVLAGQGTGELFF. In DNA, the CDR3 is TGCAGCGTTTTAGCGGGACAGGGAACCGGGGAGCTGTTTTTT.

V gene TRBV6-1 combines with J gene TRBJ1-2, with 9 positions matching TRBD1. The CDR3 is made up of 15 amino acids. V trimming: 4 bases; J trimming: 7 bases; junction bases outside the gene matches: 10. The germline V gene has CDR1 MNHNS and CDR2 SASEGT. Here the CDR3 reads CASSGGDRERFGYTF. CDR3 in DNA: TGTGCCAGCAGTGGGGGGGACAGGGAACGCTTTGGCTACACCTTC.

The V gene is TRBV19, the J gene TRBJ1-2, with 9 bases that match TRBD1. Germline loops: CDR1 LNHDA, CDR2 SQIVND (reference sequence). The CDR3 runs 16 residues. Unmatched junction bases numbered 9, after V lost 2 bases and J lost 5 bases. The CDR3 nucleotides are TGTGCCAGTAGTATACCCTGGGACAGGGAGGGGTATGGCTACACCTTC. Protein: CASSIPWDREGYGYTF.

The chain employs TRBV4-3 and TRBJ2-7; 9 positions agree with TRBD1. Trimming cost V 0 bases and J 3 bases; bases outside gene matches: 3. The V gene's germline CDR1 is LGHNA and CDR2 YSLEER. CDR3 length equals 15 residues. As DNA, the CDR3 is TGCGCCAGCAGCCAAGATGAGGGACAGGGCTACGAGCAGTACTTC. The encoded protein is CASSQDEGQGYEQYF.

This chain joins TRBV29-1 and TRBJ2-7; D is perhaps TRBD1 (6 bases). This CDR3 region has 12 residues. V was shortened by 4 bases and J by 1 base, with 8 bases between the two germline ends. CDR1 and CDR2 from the germline V gene are SQVTM and ANQGSEA. The CDR3: CSVGTGSYEQYF. CDR3 DNA: TGCAGCGTTGGAACAGGGTCCTACGAGCAGTACTTC.

The rearrangement joins TRBV28 to TRBJ1-2, with D tentatively TRBD1 (5 bases). CDR1 is MDHEN and CDR2 is SYDVKM in the germline V gene. With 6 bases removed from V and 7 bases from J, the gap between germline ends came to 21 bases. The CDR3 totals 15 residues. This chain's CDR3 is CASSGGDGPYSGYTF. The CDR3 DNA is TGTGCCAGCAGCGGCGGGGACGGGCCTTATAGTGGCTACACCTTC.

The CDR3 sequence is CASSEARETDTQYF. As DNA, the CDR3 is TGCGCCAGCAGTGAAGCCAGGGAAACAGATACGCAGTATTTT. J is TRBJ2-3 and V is TRBV10-1, with D possibly being TRBD1 (5 bases). Trimming took 3 bases from V and 3 from J, leaving 10 bases between them. Germline CDR1 reads WNHNN; CDR2 reads SYGVQD (reference sequence). CDR3 length equals 14 residues.

The chain is built from TRBV6-5 and TRBJ1-2, with 7 bases aligning to TRBD1. This CDR3 is built from 13 residues. Trimming cost V 4 bases and J 4 bases; bases outside gene matches: 3. The V gene's germline CDR1 is MNHEY and CDR2 SVGAGI. The chain's CDR3 is CASSSGGSYGYTF. The CDR3 DNA sequence: TGTGCCAGCAGTTCAGGGGGTAGCTATGGCTACACCTTC.

The chain joins TRBV11-3 to TRBJ2-3; D gene ambiguous. CDR3 size: 13 residues. Germline V gives CDR1 SGHNT, CDR2 YENEEA. V lost 5 bases and J 5 bases, leaving 11 bases between the germline ends. The CDR3 protein is CASSPPGVDTQYF. The CDR3 coding sequence is TGTGCCAGCAGCCCTCCTGGAGTAGATACGCAGTATTTT.

The genes are TRBV30 and TRBJ1-5; 7 bases agree with TRBD1. Germline V gene sequence: CDR1 GTSNPN, CDR2 SVGIG (reference sequence). Trimming at V came to 2 bases and at J to 5 bases, leaving 3 bases not matched to a gene. The CDR3 has 13 residues. The CDR3 protein is CAWSKTGDQPQHF. In DNA form, the CDR3 reads TGTGCCTGGAGTAAAACAGGGGATCAGCCCCAGCATTTT. Based on the CDR3 plus reference TRBV30 and TRBJ1-5, the full variable domain is SQTIHQWPATLVQPVGSPLSLECTVEGTSNPNLYWYRQAAGRGLQLLFYSVGIGQISSEVPQNLSASRPQDRQFILSSKKLLLSDSGFYLCAWSKTGDQPQHFGDGTRLSIL.

The chain is built from TRBV15 and TRBJ2-3; tentative D call: TRBD2 (6 bases). Per germline, CDR1 LNHNV and CDR2 YYDKDF (reference sequence). The CDR3 contains 13 residues. Trimming took 8 bases from V and 5 from J, leaving 14 bases between them. The CDR3 nucleotides read TGTGCCACCTCTTTCGGAGGGAGAGATACGCAGTATTTT. Protein product: CATSFGGRDTQYF.

The rearrangement uses TRBV6-1 and TRBJ1-2, with 10 bases identical to TRBD1. The CDR3 spans 15 residues. V lost 5 bases, J lost 3 bases, and 6 bases stayed unmatched. Germline V gene data show CDR1 as MNHNS and CDR2 as SASEGT. CDR3 amino acids: CASSPLGTGDYGYTF. CDR3 DNA sequence: TGTGCCAGCAGTCCCTTAGGGACAGGGGACTATGGCTACACCTTC.

Worth noting for this clone: This may be a read error, as it is one base from a much larger clone. The rearrangement joins TRBV14 to TRBJ2-7; 9 bases are shared with TRBD2. The CDR3 has 13 amino acids. Germline CDR1 is SGHDN and CDR2 is FVKESK. V dropped 8 bases and J dropped 3; count of bases not matched to a gene: 5. The chain's CDR3 is CASGLAGNYEQYF. The DNA for the CDR3 is TGTGCCAGCGGGCTAGCGGGAAACTACGAGCAGTACTTC. Based on the CDR3 plus reference TRBV14 and TRBJ2-7, the full variable domain is EAGVTQFPSHSVIEKGQTVTLRCDPISGHDNLYWYRRVMGKEIKFLLHFVKESKQDESGMPNNRFLAERTGGTYSTLKVQPAELEDSGVYFCASGLAGNYEQYFGPGTRLTVT.

The V and J genes are TRBV7-9 and TRBJ1-4; TRBD1 is a possible D gene (6 bases). Trimming cost V 3 bases and J 7 bases, with 12 bases left between them. The CDR3 is made up of 14 amino acids. Per the germline V gene, CDR1 is SEHNR and CDR2 is FQNEAQ (reference sequence). This CDR3 is CASSLNTGSEKLFF. The CDR3, as DNA: TGTGCCAGCAGCTTGAACACAGGGAGTGAAAAACTGTTTTTT.

The J gene is TRBJ2-7, the V gene TRBV9, with 12 bases that match TRBD2. The CDR3 runs 15 residues. Germline lookup yields CDR1 SGDLS and CDR2 YYNGEE. V trimming: 0 bases; J trimming: 3 bases; junction bases outside the gene matches: 1. CDR3 nucleotides: TGTGCCAGCAGCGTAGGGACTAGCGGGAACTACGAGCAGTACTTC. Translated: CASSVGTSGNYEQYF.

The rearrangement joins TRBV5-1 to TRBJ2-6; tentative D call: TRBD2 (5 bases). Germline V gives CDR1 SGHRS, CDR2 YFSETQ. This CDR3 contains 18 residues. V was clipped by 2 bases and J by 0 bases, with 15 bases between them. In DNA, the CDR3 is TGCGCCAGCAGCTTTTCCGAGTCGGGGAGCTCTGGGGCCAACGTCCTGACTTTC. This encodes CASSFSESGSSGANVLTF.

The rearrangement joins TRBV5-1 to TRBJ2-7, with no clear D. This CDR3 is 16 amino acids long. CDR1 and CDR2 (germline): SGHRS, YFSETQ. The V end was cut by 4 bases, the J end by 4 bases, with 21 bases between. CDR3 residues: CASSIEAPEMGYEQYF. The CDR3 bases are TGCGCCAGCAGCATTGAAGCTCCGGAGATGGGTTACGAGCAGTACTTC.

This chain joins TRBV18 and TRBJ2-3; 11 positions match TRBD2. V trimming: 3 bases; J trimming: 4 bases; junction bases outside the gene matches: 6. The CDR3 has 16 residues. CDR1 and CDR2 (germline): KGHSH, LQKENI. CDR3 coding DNA: TGTGCCAGCTCACCTTTAGCGGGAGGGGGCCCAGATACGCAGTATTTT. It encodes CASSPLAGGGPDTQYF. Complete variable domain (other parts from reference TRBV18 and TRBJ2-3): NAGVMQNPRHLVRRRGQEARLRCSPMKGHSHVYWYRQLPEEGLKFMVYLQKENIIDESGMPKERFSAEFPKEGPSILRIQQVVRGDSAAYFCASSPLAGGGPDTQYFGPGTRLTVL.

The chain uses TRBV9 and TRBJ1-1, with D possibly being TRBD1 (5 bases). From germline, CDR1 is SGDLS and CDR2 YYNGEE. The CDR3 extends over 12 amino acids. V lost 2 bases and J lost 8, with 10 bases in between. The CDR3 nucleotides read TGTGCCAGCAGCGTGGGGCTCGACGAAGCTTTCTTT. It specifies CASSVGLDEAFF.

The chain joins TRBV27 to TRBJ1-4, with TRBD1 matching 7 bases. The CDR3 runs 14 residues. After removal of 5 bases from V and 4 bases from J, the junction contained 4 bases not matched to a gene. The germline V gene has CDR1 MNHEY and CDR2 SMNVEV (reference sequence). CDR3 sequence reads: CASSMDRINEKLFF. DNA of the CDR3: TGTGCCAGCAGTATGGACAGGATTAATGAAAAACTGTTTTTT.

Only one count was recorded for this clone. The chain carries TRBV5-5 and TRBJ1-1; possibly TRBD1 for D (6 bases). V lost 0 bases and J lost 3, with 12 bases in between. Germline V gene sequence: CDR1 SGHKS, CDR2 YYEKEE (reference sequence). CDR3 length equals 15 residues. The CDR3 here is CASSLGTRGDTEAFF. The CDR3 DNA sequence: TGTGCCAGCAGCTTGGGGACCAGGGGCGACACTGAAGCTTTCTTT.

V gene TRBV7-9 combines with J gene TRBJ2-7; weak D call: TRBD2 (6 bases). The CDR3 runs 14 residues. Germline V gives CDR1 SEHNR, CDR2 FQNEAQ (reference sequence). V lost 8 bases and J lost 1, with 15 bases in between. CDR3 region: CASLTLASSYEQYF. CDR3 bases: TGTGCCAGCCTAACACTAGCCTCATCCTACGAGCAGTACTTC.

V gene TRBV6-5 combines with J gene TRBJ2-7; TRBD1 matches at 8 bases. The V gene's germline CDR1 is MNHEY and CDR2 SVGAGI. Unmatched junction bases numbered 6, after V lost 5 bases and J lost 3 bases. The CDR3 has 14 residues. The CDR3 region has the DNA TGTGCCAGCAGTGGCCGGACAGGGAACTACGAGCAGTACTTC. This sequence encodes CASSGRTGNYEQYF.

The chain couples TRBV28 to TRBJ1-1; D is unclear. Germline assignment: CDR1 MDHEN and CDR2 SYDVKM. The CDR3 sequence is 13 residues long. Trimming took 2 bases from V and 8 from J, leaving 12 bases between them. The CDR3 DNA sequence: TGTGCCAGCAGTTTAGCGGGAAGAGCCGAAGCTTTCTTT. Protein: CASSLAGRAEAFF.

The table lists this clone with a count of one. V is TRBV6-6 and J is TRBJ2-1; TRBD1 matches at 8 bases. There are 15 residues in the CDR3. Germline CDR1 MNHNY, CDR2 SVGAGI (reference sequence). The ends lost 10 bases at V and 9 bases at J; junction bases unmatched: 17. The CDR3, as DNA: TGTGCCACTGGACCCCCGGGACAGGTATTGGGTGAGCAGTTCTTC. Translated, it gives CATGPPGQVLGEQFF.